Listed here are 26 T cell receptor beta chains from one sample, sequenced in a study of T cell repertoires in aging, cancer and after chemotherapy. Multiplex touch-down PCR with TRB-A/B primers amplified rearranged V-D-J TRB sequences. TCRdb re-called the multiplex PCR reads with MiXCR, one entry per CDR3 protein. The data contain about 6,400 distinct CDR3 sequences, under 25% of them singletons. TCR beta rearrangements were amplified from peripheral blood genomic DNA. The material sequenced was blood. The receptor set was obtained from a human donor with a blood cancer.

As regards this clonotype: A much larger clone sits a single nucleotide away, making a read error possible. This chain uses TRBV7-2 with TRBJ2-7; D is uncertain. The CDR3 totals 14 residues. Germline V gene sequence: CDR1 SGHTA, CDR2 FQGNSA. The V end was cut by 0 bases, the J end by 2 bases, with 8 bases between. The CDR3 protein is CASSLASTTYEQYF. DNA for the CDR3: TGTGCCAGCAGCTTAGCGTCCACGACCTACGAGCAGTACTTC.

The J gene is TRBJ1-5, the V gene TRBV6-4; 7 bases map to TRBD1. V dropped 5 bases and J dropped 0; count of bases not matched to a gene: 7. The germline gives CDR1 MRHNA, CDR2 SNTAGT. This CDR3 contains 16 residues. Here the CDR3 DNA reads TGTGCCAGCAGTCCGAAGACAGGGTATAGCAATCAGCCCCAGCATTTT. Translating gives CASSPKTGYSNQPQHF.

The gene calls are TRBV6-5 and TRBJ2-1; 13 nucleotides match TRBD2. The germline V gene encodes CDR1 MNHEY and CDR2 SVGAGI. The V and J ends lost 4 bases and 5 bases, in that order; junction bases with no gene match: 20. The CDR3 loop spans 21 amino acids. CDR3: CASSSHPRTSGSSATDNEQFF. The DNA of the CDR3 is TGTGCCAGCAGTTCCCACCCGCGGACTAGCGGGAGTTCAGCAACGGACAATGAGCAGTTCTTC.

This clonotype was counted a few times. This sequence joins TRBV6-4 and TRBJ1-2, with 9 bases fitting TRBD1. Germline V lookup: CDR1 MRHNA, CDR2 SNTAGT. The ends lost 4 bases at V and 0 bases at J; junction bases unmatched: 3. The CDR3 covers 15 residues. The CDR3 loop reads CASSGGTGPNYGYTF. The CDR3 DNA sequence: TGTGCCAGCAGTGGAGGGACAGGGCCTAACTATGGCTACACCTTC.

The CDR3 sequence is CSARSAGQGNTGELFF. CDR3 nucleotide sequence: TGCAGTGCTAGGTCGGCCGGACAGGGGAACACCGGGGAGCTGTTTTTT. J is TRBJ2-2 and V is TRBV20-1; 8 bases are a match to TRBD1. Germline CDR1 DFQATT, CDR2 SNEGSKA (reference sequence). V gave up 3 bases and J gave up 1 base; unmatched junction bases: 7. This CDR3 spans 16 amino acids.

The V gene is TRBV5-1, the J gene TRBJ2-3; D call uncertain. The CDR3 runs 13 residues. The germline CDR1 and CDR2 sequences are SGHRS and YFSETQ. The V end was cut by 4 bases, the J end by 2 bases, with 8 bases between. CDR3 DNA: TGCGCCAGCAGCCCCGTCTTCACAGATACGCAGTATTTT. As protein: CASSPVFTDTQYF.

This clonotype is deemed medium-sized. The chain recombines TRBV21-1 with TRBJ2-6; TRBD1, the table's D call, was not compared with the DNA. TRBV21-1 is deemed a pseudogene. The CDR3 consists of 17 residues. The CDR3 DNA reads as TGTGCCAGCACCCGACCGGGACGTCTCTCTGGGGCCAACGTCCTGACTTTC. This gives the protein CASTRPGRLSGANVLTF.

J is TRBJ2-3 and V is TRBV14; D remains unclear. The V gene lost 1 base and the J gene lost 6 bases, with 11 bases spanning the gap. Germline V lookup: CDR1 SGHDN, CDR2 FVKESK. This CDR3 has 14 amino acids. CDR3 sequence reads: CASSQGQAFDTQYF. The CDR3 coding sequence is TGTGCCAGCAGCCAAGGGCAGGCTTTCGATACGCAGTATTTT. Complete variable domain (other parts from reference TRBV14 and TRBJ2-3): EAGVTQFPSHSVIEKGQTVTLRCDPISGHDNLYWYRRVMGKEIKFLLHFVKESKQDESGMPNNRFLAERTGGTYSTLKVQPAELEDSGVYFCASSQGQAFDTQYFGPGTRLTVL.

The chain uses TRBV20-1 and TRBJ1-1, with D unclear. Germline V lookup: CDR1 DFQATT, CDR2 SNEGSKA (reference sequence). Trimming stripped 8 bases from V and 1 base from J, with 14 bases between. The length of the CDR3 is 13 residues. CDR3: CSIYRGGNTEAFF. The DNA for the CDR3 is TGCAGTATATATAGAGGAGGGAACACTGAAGCTTTCTTT.

Comments on this clonotype: A much larger clone lies a single base off, so this may be a read error. The chain employs TRBV18 and TRBJ2-1; D call uncertain. From germline, CDR1 is KGHSH and CDR2 LQKENI. The CDR3 is 12 amino acids. The CDR3 coding sequence is TGTGCCAGCTCACCACCACACAATAAGCAGTTCTTC. It yields the protein CASSPPHNKQFF.

The chain is built from TRBV21-1 and TRBJ1-2. TRBV21-1 is a pseudogene segment. This CDR3 is built from 15 residues. In DNA, the CDR3 is TGTGCCAGCAGCAAAGTTAAACGGCTTAACTATGGCTACACCTTC. It encodes CASSKVKRLNYGYTF.

This clonotype is labeled as medium-sized. The J gene is TRBJ2-2, the V gene TRBV19, with TRBD2 identical over 10 bases. Per germline, CDR1 LNHDA and CDR2 SQIVND (reference sequence). V lost 8 bases, J lost 1 base, and 7 bases stayed unmatched. CDR3 length: 16 residues. The CDR3 region has the DNA TGTGCCAGTCCGCCTAGCGGGAGCTGGAACACCGGGGAGCTGTTTTTT. It specifies CASPPSGSWNTGELFF.

The genes are TRBV20-1 and TRBJ1-1; tentative D call: TRBD1 (6 bases). CDR3 size: 13 residues. V was cut by 4 bases and J by 8 bases, with 17 bases left in between. Germline V gives CDR1 DFQATT, CDR2 SNEGSKA (reference sequence). CDR3 in amino acids: CSATNEGGTEAFF. The CDR3 nucleotides are TGCAGTGCTACCAACGAGGGGGGGACCGAAGCTTTCTTT.

Regarding this clonotype: A much bigger clone sits one base away, suggesting this may be a read error. This chain's CDR3 is CASSIGATGQPQRF. In DNA, the CDR3 is TGTGCCAGTAGTATCGGCGCGACGGGTCAGCCCCAGCGTTTT. The chain links TRBV19 to TRBJ1-5; D unclear. Germline assignment: CDR1 LNHDA and CDR2 SQIVND (reference sequence). There are 14 residues in the CDR3.

The chain is built from TRBV5-4 and TRBJ2-3; D assignment may be TRBD1 or TRBD2 (5 bases each). The CDR3 is 13 amino acids. Germline V gives CDR1 SGHNT, CDR2 YYREEE (reference sequence). The V end was cut by 3 bases, the J end by 0 bases, with 5 bases between. The CDR3 DNA is TGTGCCAGCAGCTGGGACAGCACAGATACGCAGTATTTT. Protein: CASSWDSTDTQYF.

By sample share, this clonotype is medium-sized. The V and J genes are TRBV7-9 and TRBJ1-4, with D unclear. Trimming shortened V by 1 base and J by 5 bases, and 8 bases separated the two germline ends. The CDR3 length is 14 residues. CDR1 is SEHNR and CDR2 is FQNEAQ in the germline V gene (reference sequence). The CDR3 DNA follows: TGTGCCAGCAGCTTAGGGGGTGTGAATGAAAAACTGTTTTTT. Translating gives CASSLGGVNEKLFF.

The J gene is TRBJ2-5, the V gene TRBV5-1; 7 nucleotides line up with TRBD2. V lost 0 bases to trimming and J lost 5 bases; unmatched junction nucleotides: 7. Germline-derived CDR1 and CDR2 are SGHRS and YFSETQ. The CDR3 covers 15 residues. In DNA, the CDR3 is TGCGCCAGCAGCTTGGCGGGAACGGGGGGTGAGACCCAGTACTTC. It encodes CASSLAGTGGETQYF.

This clonotype was counted only a few times. The rearrangement links TRBV29-1 to TRBJ1-1; 7 bases fit TRBD1. V lost 5 bases to trimming and J lost 0 bases; unmatched junction nucleotides: 12. The CDR3 is 16 residues long. Germline V gene data show CDR1 as SQVTM and CDR2 as ANQGSEA. This CDR3 reads CSVRKAGGGVNTEAFF. The DNA for the CDR3 is TGCAGCGTTCGAAAAGCAGGGGGGGGAGTGAACACTGAAGCTTTCTTT.

This clonotype is termed medium-sized. V is TRBV7-2 and J is TRBJ2-1; D may be TRBD1 or TRBD2 (6 bases each). Germline V gene lookup returns CDR1 SGHTA and CDR2 FQGNSA. Trimming took 5 bases from V and 5 from J, leaving 16 bases between them. This CDR3 has 15 amino acids. The CDR3 DNA reads as TGTGCCAGCAGCCAGGGGACTTTACCTAACAATGAGCAGTTCTTC. Residues: CASSQGTLPNNEQFF.

The V gene is TRBV20-1, the J gene TRBJ1-5; no clear D. CDR1 DFQATT and CDR2 SNEGSKA come from the germline V gene (reference sequence). V was shortened by 5 bases and J by 4 bases, with 9 bases between the two germline ends. The CDR3 length is 12 residues. The CDR3 spells CSAATGNQPQHF. CDR3 nucleotides: TGCAGTGCTGCTACGGGGAATCAGCCCCAGCATTTT.

V and J are TRBV6-1 and TRBJ1-4; TRBD1 matches at 7 bases. The germline V gene has CDR1 MNHNS and CDR2 SASEGT. CDR3 length: 16 amino acids. V dropped 10 bases and J dropped 8; count of bases not matched to a gene: 19. In DNA form, the CDR3 reads TGTGCCATCAGAGTCCCCCTTACAGGGGCAGGGGAAAAACTGTTTTTT. Translated: CAIRVPLTGAGEKLFF.

This clonotype is labeled as medium-sized. The chain employs TRBV6-5 and TRBJ2-7; 8 bases match TRBD1. Germline V CDR1 and CDR2: MNHEY, SVGAGI. With V trimmed by 2 bases and J by 0 bases, 3 bases remained unmatched. The CDR3 runs 15 residues. Written as DNA, the CDR3 is TGTGCCAGCAGTTACGGGACAGGATTCTCCTACGAGCAGTACTTC. As protein: CASSYGTGFSYEQYF.

This chain links TRBV6-2 or TRBV6-3 with TRBJ2-5; 10 nucleotides line up with TRBD1. This CDR3 has 16 amino acids. V lost 6 bases to trimming and J lost 3 bases; unmatched junction nucleotides: 10. The germline gives CDR1 MNHEY, CDR2 SVGEGT. CDR3 DNA sequence: TGTGCCAGCAGGTCTAACCCGGGACAGGGGAAAGAGACCCAGTACTTC. Protein product: CASRSNPGQGKETQYF.

V usage is TRBV11-2 and J usage is TRBJ1-4, with 8 bases fitting TRBD1. The CDR3 extends over 14 amino acids. Germline V gene sequence: CDR1 SGHAT, CDR2 FQNNGV. The J segment lost 8 bases and the V segment lost 2 bases, leaving 4 bases of the junction unmatched. The CDR3 sequence is CASSLQGAREKLFF. Written as DNA, the CDR3 is TGTGCCAGCAGCTTACAGGGGGCGCGAGAAAAACTGTTTTTT.

The CDR3 DNA reads as TGCGCCAGCAGCTTGACGGGGGGCACCGGGGAGCTGTTTTTT. Encoded protein: CASSLTGGTGELFF. V and J are TRBV5-1 and TRBJ2-2; 7 bases line up with TRBD2. Unmatched junction bases numbered 1, after V lost 1 base and J lost 4 bases. Germline loops: CDR1 SGHRS, CDR2 YFSETQ. The CDR3 loop spans 14 amino acids.

This clonotype is judged medium-sized. The CDR3 loop is CASSAYILAGGANEQFF. The CDR3, as DNA: TGTGCCAGTAGTGCCTATATACTAGCGGGGGGGGCCAATGAGCAGTTCTTC. The V call is TRBV19, the J call TRBJ2-1; 13 bases are a match to TRBD2. The CDR3 contains 17 residues. Germline CDR1 LNHDA, CDR2 SQIVND (reference sequence). V lost 5 bases, J lost 6 bases, and 10 bases stayed unmatched.